The T cell receptor beta chain described here comes from a study of blood T cell repertoires in COVID-19. Whole-study context: Samples came from the United States, Italy and Spain, spanning acute and convalescent COVID-19. In each case, the material was cDNA or gDNA derived from T cells, B-cell-depleted T cells, or PBMCs.

Germline values: CDR1 SGHTA, CDR2 FQGNSA. The length of the CDR3 is 15 residues. The V and J ends lost 5 bases and 1 base respectively, with 12 bases between them. In the original analysis: The authors estimated nucleated cell counts from reference gene primer amplification. Clones were read by immunoSEQ multiplex PCR, and TCRdb kept only the in-frame ones, dropping some. That table supplies the V and J calls and clone size; D and trimming were determined from the DNA. Seen here are 270,000 or so clones, 83% observed once, and the top ten hold roughly 10%. This receptor was identified in a woman aged 45-65 years who had recovered from COVID-19. The specimen sequenced was peripheral blood. V gene TRBV7-2 combines with J gene TRBJ1-5; D possibly corresponds to TRBD1 (5 bases). The CDR3 region has the DNA TGTGCCAGCAGCCTGGGGGGGGGAAGCAATCAGCCCCAGCATTTT. Its protein product is CASSLGGGSNQPQHF.